The next 22 T cell receptor beta chains were all read from a single sample in a study of T cells in Graves' hyperthyroidism and ophthalmopathy. The investigators amplified TCR beta CDR3 regions from RNA transcripts. The TCR CDR3 first-round RT-PCR relied on the HTBI primer set. In TCRdb, the multiplex PCR reads were re-called with MiXCR into one record per CDR3 protein. The data contain about 290,000 distinct CDR3 sequences, about 14% of them singletons. Source material: blood. The receptor source for this set is a woman aged 25 to 39 with Graves' hyperthyroidism that later progressed to Graves' ophthalmopathy.

This clonotype was observed many times. This chain links TRBV7-2 with TRBJ1-1; D remains ambiguous. Trimming removed 3 bases from V and 1 base from J, with 6 bases in between. Germline lookup yields CDR1 SGHTA and CDR2 FQGNSA. The CDR3 has 13 amino acids. CDR3 bases: TGTGCCAGCAGCTTTCATCAGAACACTGAAGCTTTCTTT. Residues: CASSFHQNTEAFF.

This clonotype was observed many times. CDR3 sequence (DNA): TGTGCCAGTAATAAAGCGACAGGGACGGAGGGAAGAGGCTACACCTTC. This encodes CASNKATGTEGRGYTF. This chain links TRBV19 with TRBJ1-2, with TRBD1 identical over 7 bases. Germline lookup yields CDR1 LNHDA and CDR2 SQIVND (reference sequence). This CDR3 has 16 amino acids. J lost 8 bases, V lost 7 bases, and 19 bases had no gene match. Full variable domain (outside the CDR3, taken from reference TRBV19 and TRBJ1-2): DGGITQSPKYLFRKEGQNVTLSCEQNLNHDAMYWYRQDPGQGLRLIYYSQIVNDFQKGDIAEGYSVSREKKESFPLTVTSAQKNPTAFYLCASNKATGTEGRGYTFGSGTRLTVV.

This sequence joins TRBV6-5 and TRBJ2-7; TRBD1 or TRBD2 may be the D gene (5 bases each). Germline loops: CDR1 MNHEY, CDR2 SVGAGI. This CDR3 has 14 residues. Trimming removed 0 bases from V and 5 bases from J, with 11 bases in between. The CDR3 sequence: CASSYSVGDHEQYF. The CDR3 coding sequence is TGTGCCAGCAGTTACTCGGTTGGGGACCACGAGCAGTACTTC.

The CDR3 loop is CATSRVELSYEQYF. Written as DNA, the CDR3 is TGTGCCACCAGCAGAGTAGAGTTATCCTACGAGCAGTACTTC. The chain carries TRBV15 and TRBJ2-7, with unresolved D. Trimming left V 1 base short and J 1 base short, with 8 bases between. In germline, CDR1 is LNHNV, CDR2 YYDKDF (reference sequence). The CDR3 consists of 14 residues.

This clonotype occurred many times. The chain uses TRBV5-8 and TRBJ1-1, with TRBD1 identical over 7 bases. Germline assignment: CDR1 SGHTS and CDR2 YDEGEE. V shed 4 bases and J 10 bases; nucleotides not matched to a gene: 10. The CDR3 loop spans 13 amino acids. CDR3 amino acids: CASSITGDGRAFF. In nucleotides, the CDR3 is TGTGCCAGCAGCATTACAGGGGACGGTCGAGCTTTCTTT. Looking up the rest from reference TRBV5-8 and TRBJ1-1 gives the full variable domain: EAGVTQSPTHLIKTRGQQATLRCSPISGHTSVYWYQQALGLGLQFLLWYDEGEERNRGNFPPRFSGRQFPNYSSELNVNALELEDSALYLCASSITGDGRAFFGQGTRLTVV.

The sample holds many counts of this clonotype. The chain couples TRBV20-1 to TRBJ2-2; 8 bases are a match to TRBD2. CDR1 and CDR2 from the germline V gene are DFQATT and SNEGSKA (reference sequence). The J segment lost 1 base and the V segment lost 2 bases, leaving 9 bases of the junction unmatched. The CDR3 has 17 residues. The DNA of the CDR3 is TGCAGTGCTAGAAAGACTCCGGGACTAGAGAACACCGGGGAGCTGTTTTTT. Translated, it gives CSARKTPGLENTGELFF.

The CDR3: CASSPGWPDQPQHF. In DNA, the CDR3 is TGTGCCAGCAGCCCAGGGTGGCCAGATCAGCCCCAGCATTTT. J is TRBJ1-5 and V is TRBV7-9, with a tentative D call TRBD1 (5 bases). V shed 5 bases and J shed 5 bases, with 13 bases lying between them. Germline lookup yields CDR1 SEHNR and CDR2 FQNEAQ (reference sequence). The CDR3 runs to 14 residues.

The sample holds many counts of this clonotype. The DNA for the CDR3 is TGTGCCAGCAGACGCAACAGGGTAGACCAGCCCCAGCATTTT. It yields the protein CASRRNRVDQPQHF. The chain combines TRBV28 with TRBJ1-5; D may be TRBD1 (6 bases). Germline CDR1 and CDR2: MDHEN and SYDVKM. The CDR3 spans 14 residues. V was trimmed by 6 bases and J by 7 bases, leaving 16 bases between them.

This clonotype was observed a few times. The chain uses TRBV4-1 and TRBJ2-7; 8 bases agree with TRBD2. CDR3 length equals 15 residues. CDR1 is MGHRA and CDR2 is YSYEKL in the germline V gene. The V segment lost 2 bases and the J segment 0 bases; nucleotides outside the gene matches: 3. As DNA, the CDR3 is TGCGCCAGCAGCCAATTTAGCGGGAACTCCTACGAGCAGTACTTC. This codes for CASSQFSGNSYEQYF.

This clonotype showed up many times. The gene calls are TRBV24-1 and TRBJ1-5; 8 bases line up with TRBD1. With 3 bases clipped from V and 9 bases from J, the junction kept 6 bases outside the gene matches. In germline, CDR1 is KGHDR, CDR2 SFDVKD. The CDR3 is made up of 14 amino acids. The CDR3 DNA sequence: TGTGCCACCAGTGATCGGACAGGGATGGGGCCCCAGCATTTT. As protein: CATSDRTGMGPQHF.

The chain carries TRBV28 and TRBJ1-2; tentatively, D is TRBD1 (5 bases). The ends were cut back, 9 bases at V and 3 bases at J, with 17 bases in the middle. Germline CDR1 MDHEN, CDR2 SYDVKM. The CDR3 runs 14 residues. This chain's CDR3 is CASYGAGKDYGYTF. For the CDR3, the DNA is TGTGCCAGTTACGGGGCAGGGAAGGACTATGGCTACACCTTC.

V usage is TRBV20-1 and J usage is TRBJ2-3, with D perhaps given as TRBD1 or TRBD2 (6 bases each). CDR3 length equals 13 residues. With 5 bases removed from V and 0 bases from J, the gap between germline ends came to 9 bases. Germline V gene data show CDR1 as DFQATT and CDR2 as SNEGSKA (reference sequence). CDR3: CSAEGGSTDTQYF. CDR3 in DNA: TGCAGTGCTGAGGGGGGCAGCACAGATACGCAGTATTTT.

This clonotype has just one count. A junction end diverges from the germline sequence, so it may reflect a read error. The chain carries TRBV6-2 or TRBV6-3 and TRBJ2-1, with D perhaps matching TRBD2 (5 bases). CDR3 length: 14 residues. Germline V gives CDR1 MNHEY, CDR2 SVGEGT. CDR3 nucleotides: TGTGCCAGCAGTTATGTTTCTAGCTCTGGCGAGCGGTTCTTC. This codes for CASSYVSSSGERFF.

The sample holds many counts of this clonotype. This sequence joins TRBV28 and TRBJ1-3; 7 nucleotides align to TRBD1. This CDR3 contains 15 residues. Trimming at V came to 7 bases and at J to 2 bases, leaving 8 bases not matched to a gene. Germline V CDR1 and CDR2: MDHEN, SYDVKM. The CDR3 DNA reads as TGTGCCAGCAATTGGGGGACAGCGCCTGGAAACACCATATATTTT. The encoded protein is CASNWGTAPGNTIYF. Full variable domain (rest looked up from reference TRBV28 and TRBJ1-3): DVKVTQSSRYLVKRTGEKVFLECVQDMDHENMFWYRQDPGLGLRLIYFSYDVKMKEKGDIPEGYSVSREKKERFSLILESASTNQTSMYLCASNWGTAPGNTIYFGEGSWLTVV.

This clonotype was seen at least ten times. The chain joins TRBV30 to TRBJ2-3, with D hard to call. Trimming took 4 bases from V and 0 from J, leaving 5 bases between them. This CDR3 has 12 amino acids. The germline gives CDR1 GTSNPN, CDR2 SVGIG (reference sequence). CDR3 nucleotides: TGTGCCTGGACCATGAGCACAGATACGCAGTATTTT. It specifies CAWTMSTDTQYF. Combining the CDR3 with reference TRBV30 and TRBJ2-3 gives the whole variable domain SQTIHQWPATLVQPVGSPLSLECTVEGTSNPNLYWYRQAAGRGLQLLFYSVGIGQISSEVPQNLSASRPQDRQFILSSKKLLLSDSGFYLCAWTMSTDTQYFGPGTRLTVL.

This clonotype was observed many times. This chain links TRBV7-3 with TRBJ2-3; 10 bases line up with TRBD2. Trimming at V came to 3 bases and at J to 3 bases, leaving 3 bases not matched to a gene. There are 15 residues in the CDR3. CDR1 is SGHTA, CDR2 FQGTGA, per germline. The CDR3 reads CASSFGLAVTDTQYF. DNA of the CDR3: TGTGCCAGCAGCTTTGGACTAGCGGTAACAGATACGCAGTATTTT.

Ten or more counts support this clonotype. V is TRBV10-3 and J is TRBJ2-2; TRBD2 matches at 10 bases. Losses at the gene ends were 2 bases for V and 1 base for J; bases not matched to a gene: 4. The CDR3 has 17 amino acids. The V gene's germline CDR1 is ENHRY and CDR2 SYGVKD. Written as DNA, the CDR3 is TGTGCCATCAGTGAGACATGGACTAGCGGGAACACCGGGGAGCTGTTTTTT. Translating gives CAISETWTSGNTGELFF.

This clonotype has at least ten counts. CDR3 protein: CASSLAGTYNEQFF. The DNA of the CDR3 is TGTGCCAGCAGTTTAGCGGGGACCTACAATGAGCAGTTCTTC. The rearrangement joins TRBV28 to TRBJ2-1; tentatively, D is TRBD2 (6 bases). Germline V lookup: CDR1 MDHEN, CDR2 SYDVKM. The CDR3 is 14 residues long. Between the trimmed V and J ends, which lost 2 bases and 2 bases, there was a span of 7 bases. The complete variable domain, with remaining parts taken from reference TRBV28 and TRBJ2-1, reads DVKVTQSSRYLVKRTGEKVFLECVQDMDHENMFWYRQDPGLGLRLIYFSYDVKMKEKGDIPEGYSVSREKKERFSLILESASTNQTSMYLCASSLAGTYNEQFFGPGTRLTVL.

The chain couples TRBV5-8 to TRBJ2-3; the D gene is possibly TRBD2 (6 bases). Trimming stripped 3 bases from V and 2 bases from J, with 10 bases between. Germline V gene lookup returns CDR1 SGHTS and CDR2 YDEGEE. The CDR3 totals 14 residues. CDR3 protein: CASSSEGHTDTQYF. CDR3 sequence (DNA): TGTGCCAGCAGCTCGGAGGGCCACACAGATACGCAGTATTTT.

This clonotype was recorded at least ten times. The chain couples TRBV7-2 to TRBJ1-5, with D possibly TRBD1 on 5 matching bases. V was cut by 5 bases and J by 6 bases, with 14 bases left in between. There are 14 residues in the CDR3. Germline lookup yields CDR1 SGHTA and CDR2 FQGNSA. CDR3 protein: CASSLSGGGQPQHF. CDR3 bases: TGTGCCAGCAGCCTCTCGGGGGGGGGTCAGCCCCAGCATTTT.

This chain connects TRBV2 to TRBJ1-1; 8 bases are a match to TRBD1. The CDR3 runs 14 residues. The V gene's germline CDR1 is SNHLY and CDR2 FYNNEI. The V segment lost 6 bases and the J segment 4 bases; nucleotides outside the gene matches: 7. The CDR3 coding sequence is TGTGCCAGCAGCTCACAGGGGGTAATCACTGAAGCTTTCTTT. This translates into CASSSQGVITEAFF.

Ten or more counts support this clonotype. This rearrangement joins TRBV28 to TRBJ1-6, with TRBD1 matching 7 bases. CDR1 is MDHEN, CDR2 SYDVKM, per germline. The length of the CDR3 is 14 residues. The J segment lost 7 bases and the V segment lost 5 bases, leaving 5 bases of the junction unmatched. This CDR3 reads CASSEGTANSPLHF. In DNA form, the CDR3 reads TGTGCCAGCAGTGAAGGGACAGCCAATTCACCCCTCCACTTT.